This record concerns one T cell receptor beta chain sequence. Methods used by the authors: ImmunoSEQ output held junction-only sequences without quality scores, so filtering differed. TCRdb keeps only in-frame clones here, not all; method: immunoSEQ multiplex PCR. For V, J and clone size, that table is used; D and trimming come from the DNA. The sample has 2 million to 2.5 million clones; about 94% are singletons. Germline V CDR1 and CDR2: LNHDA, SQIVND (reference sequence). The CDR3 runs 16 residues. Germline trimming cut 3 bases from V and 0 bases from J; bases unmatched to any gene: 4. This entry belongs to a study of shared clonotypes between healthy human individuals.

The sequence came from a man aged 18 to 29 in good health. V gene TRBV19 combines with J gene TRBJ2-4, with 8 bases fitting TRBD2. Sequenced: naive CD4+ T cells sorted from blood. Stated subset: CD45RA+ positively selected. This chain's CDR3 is CASSILLAVAKNIQYF. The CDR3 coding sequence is TGTGCCAGTAGTATTCTACTAGCGGTAGCCAAAAACATTCAGTACTTC.